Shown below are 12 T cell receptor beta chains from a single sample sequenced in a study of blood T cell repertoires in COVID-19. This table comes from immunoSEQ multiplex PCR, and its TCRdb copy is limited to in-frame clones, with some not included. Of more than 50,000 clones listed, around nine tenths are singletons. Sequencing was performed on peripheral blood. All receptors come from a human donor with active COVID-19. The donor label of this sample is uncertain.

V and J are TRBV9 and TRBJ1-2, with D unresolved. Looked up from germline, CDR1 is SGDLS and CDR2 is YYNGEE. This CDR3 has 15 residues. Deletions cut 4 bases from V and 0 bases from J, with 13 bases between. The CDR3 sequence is CASSPQAGPNYGYTF. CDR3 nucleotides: TGTGCCAGCAGCCCTCAAGCGGGCCCTAACTATGGCTACACCTTC.

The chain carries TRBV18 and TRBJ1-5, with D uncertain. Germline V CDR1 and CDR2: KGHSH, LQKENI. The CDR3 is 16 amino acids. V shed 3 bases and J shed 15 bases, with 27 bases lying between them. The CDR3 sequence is CASSPDPPRSREPRHF. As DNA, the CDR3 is TGTGCCAGCTCACCCGATCCCCCGCGGTCAAGGGAGCCTAGGCATTTT.

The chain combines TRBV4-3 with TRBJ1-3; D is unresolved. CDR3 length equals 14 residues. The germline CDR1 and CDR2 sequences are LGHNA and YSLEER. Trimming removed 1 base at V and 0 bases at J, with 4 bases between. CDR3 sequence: CASSQGSSGNTIYF. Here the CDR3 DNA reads TGCGCCAGCAGCCAAGGGAGCTCTGGAAACACCATATATTTT.

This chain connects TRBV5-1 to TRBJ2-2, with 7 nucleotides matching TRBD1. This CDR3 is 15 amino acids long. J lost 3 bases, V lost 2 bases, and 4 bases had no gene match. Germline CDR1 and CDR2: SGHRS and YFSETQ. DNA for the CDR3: TGCGCCAGCAGCTTATGGCAGGGGGACACCGGGGAGCTGTTTTTT. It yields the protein CASSLWQGDTGELFF.

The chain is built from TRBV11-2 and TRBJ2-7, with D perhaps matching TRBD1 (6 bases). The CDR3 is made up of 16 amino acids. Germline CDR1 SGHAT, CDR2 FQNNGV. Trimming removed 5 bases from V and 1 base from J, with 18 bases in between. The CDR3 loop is CASSANRERASYEQYV. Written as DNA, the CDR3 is TGTGCCAGCAGCGCTAACAGGGAACGTGCATCCTACGAGCAGTACGTC.

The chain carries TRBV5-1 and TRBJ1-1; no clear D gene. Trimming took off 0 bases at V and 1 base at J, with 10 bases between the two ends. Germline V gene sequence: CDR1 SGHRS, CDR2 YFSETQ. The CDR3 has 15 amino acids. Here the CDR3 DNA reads TGCGCCAGCAGCTTGGTGTCGGGAGAGAACACTGAAGCTTTCTTT. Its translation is CASSLVSGENTEAFF. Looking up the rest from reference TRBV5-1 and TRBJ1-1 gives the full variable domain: KAGVTQTPRYLIKTRGQQVTLSCSPISGHRSVSWYQQTPGQGLQFLFEYFSETQRNKGNFPGRFSGRQFSNSRSEMNVSTLELGDSALYLCASSLVSGENTEAFFGQGTRLTVV.

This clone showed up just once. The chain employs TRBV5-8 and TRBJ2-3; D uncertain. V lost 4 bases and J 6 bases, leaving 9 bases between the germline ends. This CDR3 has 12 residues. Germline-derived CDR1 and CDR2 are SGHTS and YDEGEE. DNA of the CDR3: TGTGCCAGCAGCCGTAGAATGGATACGCAGTATTTT. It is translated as CASSRRMDTQYF.

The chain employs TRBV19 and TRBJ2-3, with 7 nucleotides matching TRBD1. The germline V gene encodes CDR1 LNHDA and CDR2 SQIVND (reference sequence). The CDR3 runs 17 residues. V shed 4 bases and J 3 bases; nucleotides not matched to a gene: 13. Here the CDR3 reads CASSKGATALSTDTQYF. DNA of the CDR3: TGTGCCAGTAGTAAGGGGGCGACAGCACTCTCAACAGATACGCAGTATTTT. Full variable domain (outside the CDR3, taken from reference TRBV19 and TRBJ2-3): DGGITQSPKYLFRKEGQNVTLSCEQNLNHDAMYWYRQDPGQGLRLIYYSQIVNDFQKGDIAEGYSVSREKKESFPLTVTSAQKNPTAFYLCASSKGATALSTDTQYFGPGTRLTVL.

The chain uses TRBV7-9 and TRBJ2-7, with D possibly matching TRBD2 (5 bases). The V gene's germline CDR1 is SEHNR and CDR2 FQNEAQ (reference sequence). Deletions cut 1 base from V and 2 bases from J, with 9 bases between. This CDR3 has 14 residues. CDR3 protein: CASSLGGAAYEQYF. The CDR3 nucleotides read TGTGCCAGCAGCTTAGGGGGAGCGGCCTACGAGCAGTACTTC.

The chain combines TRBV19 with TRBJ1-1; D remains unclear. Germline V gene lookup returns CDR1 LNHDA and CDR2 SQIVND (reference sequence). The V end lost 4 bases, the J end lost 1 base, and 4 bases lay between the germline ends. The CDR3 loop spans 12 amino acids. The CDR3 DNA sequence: TGTGCCAGTAGTACAGGGAACACTGAAGCTTTCTTT. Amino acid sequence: CASSTGNTEAFF. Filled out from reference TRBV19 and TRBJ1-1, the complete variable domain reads DGGITQSPKYLFRKEGQNVTLSCEQNLNHDAMYWYRQDPGQGLRLIYYSQIVNDFQKGDIAEGYSVSREKKESFPLTVTSAQKNPTAFYLCASSTGNTEAFFGQGTRLTVV.

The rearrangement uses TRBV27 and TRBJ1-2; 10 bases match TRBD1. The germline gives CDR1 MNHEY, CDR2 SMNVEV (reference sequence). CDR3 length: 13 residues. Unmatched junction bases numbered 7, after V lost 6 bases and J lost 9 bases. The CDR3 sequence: CASSFRQGARYTF. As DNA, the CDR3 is TGTGCCAGCAGCTTCAGACAGGGGGCTCGCTACACCTTC.

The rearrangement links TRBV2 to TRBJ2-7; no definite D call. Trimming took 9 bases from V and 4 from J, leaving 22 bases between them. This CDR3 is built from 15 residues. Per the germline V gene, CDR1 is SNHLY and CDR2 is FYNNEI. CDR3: CASSSNTDLFYEQYF. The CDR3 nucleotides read TGTGCCAGTAGCAGCAATACCGACCTTTTTTACGAGCAGTACTTC.